This record covers a single T cell receptor beta chain. Its antigen is not known. V was shortened by 5 bases and J by 3 bases, with 10 bases between the two germline ends. The CDR3 is 13 residues long. Germline CDR1 and CDR2: MNHEY and SMNVEV (reference sequence). The method was immunoSEQ multiplex PCR; TCRdb's version includes in-frame clones alone and lacks a portion of them. The sample carries about 110,000 clones, approximately 90% recorded once. This sample stems from a study of PD-1 blockade in classical Hodgkin lymphoma. Study-level findings and limits: Reasons behind the repertoire differences stay unclear, perhaps disease activity or earlier therapy.

Every patient was affected by relapse after autologous stem cell transplantation, while exposure to brentuximab vedotin was not uniform. This chain links TRBV27 with TRBJ2-5, with a weak D call TRBD1 (5 bases). The sample consisted of peripheral blood mononuclear cells (PBMCs), taken before the second cycle of nivolumab. The sequence came from a human donor with classical Hodgkin lymphoma. CDR3 nucleotides: TGTGCCAGCAGTGCAGGGTTTAAAGAGACCCAGTACTTC. It specifies CASSAGFKETQYF.